This passage covers 29 T cell receptor beta chains from one sample sequenced in a study of graft-versus-host responses after intestinal transplantation. Profiling relied on immunoSEQ multiplex PCR, and the TCRdb table lists in-frame clones only, not all of them. This sample has some 140,000 clones; 92% occur once, and the top ten carry about 0.2%. Antigens for these TCRs are unknown. The material sequenced was unstimulated CD4+ T cells sorted from spleen or lymph node cells, taken before intestinal transplant. These receptors all stem from a human donor who received an intestinal transplant.

A few counts support this clone. The chain is built from TRBV6-1 and TRBJ2-2, with 7 bases lining up with TRBD2. CDR3 size: 14 residues. With V trimmed by 0 bases and J by 6 bases, 1 base remained unmatched. Looked up from germline, CDR1 is MNHNS and CDR2 is SASEGT. The CDR3 region is CASSEAGGSGELFF. For the CDR3, the DNA is TGTGCCAGCAGTGAAGCGGGGGGGTCCGGGGAGCTGTTTTTT.

V usage is TRBV7-3 and J usage is TRBJ2-1, with a possible D match to TRBD2 (6 bases). Germline loops: CDR1 SGHTA, CDR2 FQGTGA. The CDR3 length is 13 residues. V was trimmed by 4 bases and J by 10 bases, leaving 14 bases between them. The CDR3 coding sequence is TGTGCCAGCAGCTCGACTAGGGAAAGGGAGCAGTTCTTC. Translating it yields CASSSTREREQFF.

The V call is TRBV6-5, the J call TRBJ1-2; D ambiguous. Per the germline V gene, CDR1 is MNHEY and CDR2 is SVGAGI. The V end lost 5 bases, the J end lost 1 base, and 11 bases lay between the germline ends. The CDR3 extends over 14 amino acids. CDR3 nucleotides: TGTGCCAGCAGTCGACGGACCTTTAACTATGGCTACACCTTC. Its translation: CASSRRTFNYGYTF.

The chain carries TRBV10-3 and TRBJ2-5; tentative D call: TRBD2 (5 bases). V lost 10 bases, J lost 1 base, and 7 bases lay in between. The CDR3 has 11 amino acids. Germline CDR1 ENHRY, CDR2 SYGVKD. CDR3 amino acids: CATGVQETQYF. DNA of the CDR3: TGTGCCACCGGGGTCCAAGAGACCCAGTACTTC.

The sample holds a few counts of this clone. Within the sample, other DNA sequences also encode this same CDR3. This chain links TRBV19 with TRBJ1-5, with D possibly TRBD1 on 5 matching bases. V was shortened by 6 bases and J by 7 bases, with 16 bases between the two germline ends. Germline V CDR1 and CDR2: LNHDA, SQIVND (reference sequence). The CDR3 spans 14 residues. The CDR3 DNA reads TGTGCCAGTAGCCAAACCGGGGGGTTACAGCCCCAGCATTTT. This codes for CASSQTGGLQPQHF. Together with reference TRBV19 and TRBJ1-5, the CDR3 gives the full variable domain: DGGITQSPKYLFRKEGQNVTLSCEQNLNHDAMYWYRQDPGQGLRLIYYSQIVNDFQKGDIAEGYSVSREKKESFPLTVTSAQKNPTAFYLCASSQTGGLQPQHFGDGTRLSIL.

This clone has just one count. The chain recombines TRBV6-5 with TRBJ1-4, with TRBD1 matching 11 bases. CDR3 length: 15 amino acids. Unmatched junction bases numbered 11, after V lost 3 bases and J lost 14 bases. CDR1 is MNHEY, CDR2 SVGAGI, per germline. CDR3 in DNA: TGTGCCAGCAGTTATGGGGGATTAAGGACAGGGGGCCTGTTTTTT. Its translation: CASSYGGLRTGGLFF.

V gene TRBV25-1 combines with J gene TRBJ2-4; 7 bases are shared with TRBD1. CDR3 length: 16 amino acids. Germline CDR1 is MGHDK and CDR2 is SYGVNS. The ends lost 6 bases at V and 0 bases at J; junction bases unmatched: 8. CDR3 loop: CASRDPGQLAKNIQYF. As DNA, the CDR3 is TGTGCCAGCAGAGATCCGGGACAGCTAGCCAAAAACATTCAGTACTTC.

This rearrangement joins TRBV19 to TRBJ2-7; possibly TRBD1 or TRBD2 for D (5 bases each). The CDR3 covers 18 residues. V was shortened by 5 bases and J by 6 bases, with 29 bases between the two germline ends. The germline V gene encodes CDR1 LNHDA and CDR2 SQIVND (reference sequence). The CDR3 DNA reads TGTGCCAGTAGTCTAACTCCACAGGTCCCCCAGAGGGTTCGCGAGCAGTACTTC. Amino acids: CASSLTPQVPQRVREQYF. Supplemented by reference TRBV19 and TRBJ2-7, the full variable domain reads DGGITQSPKYLFRKEGQNVTLSCEQNLNHDAMYWYRQDPGQGLRLIYYSQIVNDFQKGDIAEGYSVSREKKESFPLTVTSAQKNPTAFYLCASSLTPQVPQRVREQYFGPGTRLTVT.

The rearrangement joins TRBV27 to TRBJ2-5, with D unclear. This CDR3 comprises 13 residues. Germline CDR1 and CDR2: MNHEY and SMNVEV (reference sequence). V lost 8 bases to trimming and J lost 5 bases, with 15 bases between them. CDR3 residues: CASRNTGSETQYF. CDR3 coding DNA: TGTGCCAGCCGTAATACGGGTTCGGAGACCCAGTACTTC.

The chain carries TRBV18 and TRBJ1-1; possibly TRBD1 for D (5 bases). The CDR3 runs to 15 residues. CDR1 is KGHSH and CDR2 is LQKENI in the germline V gene. The V end was cut by 1 base, the J end by 0 bases, with 9 bases between. The CDR3 sequence: CASSPQGTVNTEAFF. The CDR3 nucleotides are TGTGCCAGCTCACCACAGGGGACCGTGAACACTGAAGCTTTCTTT.

This chain joins TRBV9 and TRBJ2-1; D is unclear. In germline, CDR1 is SGDLS, CDR2 YYNGEE. Trimming took 3 bases from V and 0 from J, leaving 4 bases between them. CDR3 length equals 13 residues. The DNA of the CDR3 is TGTGCCAGCAGCGGGAGCTCCTACAATGAGCAGTTCTTC. It yields the protein CASSGSSYNEQFF.

The chain couples TRBV11-2 to TRBJ1-4, with 9 positions matching TRBD1. The CDR3 runs to 15 residues. V was clipped by 1 base and J by 5 bases; unmatched bases: 2. Germline V lookup: CDR1 SGHAT, CDR2 FQNNGV. CDR3 in amino acids: CASSLGGQGNEKLFF. In nucleotides, the CDR3 is TGTGCCAGCAGCTTAGGGGGACAGGGAAATGAAAAACTGTTTTTT.

The chain uses TRBV2 and TRBJ2-1, with D possibly being TRBD1 or TRBD2 (5 bases each). The CDR3 sequence is 15 residues long. Germline V gene sequence: CDR1 SNHLY, CDR2 FYNNEI. Trimming took 7 bases from V and 2 from J, leaving 15 bases between them. Here the CDR3 DNA reads TGTGCCAGCACCAAAGGGGCGGGTACCTACAATGAGCAGTTCTTC. Amino acid sequence: CASTKGAGTYNEQFF.

The chain is built from TRBV9 and TRBJ1-1, with 7 bases identical to TRBD1. The CDR3 consists of 13 residues. Germline V lookup: CDR1 SGDLS, CDR2 YYNGEE. The J segment lost 7 bases and the V segment lost 5 bases, leaving 8 bases of the junction unmatched. CDR3 nucleotide sequence: TGTGCCAGCAGTGCCCGGGACAGAGATGAAGCTTTCTTT. It is translated as CASSARDRDEAFF.

The rearrangement uses TRBV6-1 and TRBJ1-4; possibly TRBD1 for D (6 bases). The CDR3 extends over 14 amino acids. With 7 bases removed from V and 4 bases from J, the gap between germline ends came to 13 bases. Germline CDR1 and CDR2: MNHNS and SASEGT. The chain's CDR3 is CASMRTVSNEKLFF. CDR3 coding DNA: TGTGCCAGCATGAGGACAGTTAGTAATGAAAAACTGTTTTTT.

CDR3 DNA sequence: TGTGCCAGTAGCCTGACAGGGGATGTCTATGGCTACACCTTC. It encodes CASSLTGDVYGYTF. This chain joins TRBV19 and TRBJ1-2; 8 bases are a match to TRBD1. The CDR3 runs to 14 residues. Germline V gene lookup returns CDR1 LNHDA and CDR2 SQIVND (reference sequence). The V and J ends lost 6 bases and 4 bases, in that order; junction bases with no gene match: 7.

CDR3 sequence reads: CASSPLAVSYNEQFF. CDR3 coding DNA: TGTGCCAGCAGCCCCTTAGCGGTCTCCTACAATGAGCAGTTCTTC. The chain uses TRBV7-3 and TRBJ2-1; TRBD2 is a possible D gene (6 bases). Germline V lookup: CDR1 SGHTA, CDR2 FQGTGA. This CDR3 has 15 amino acids. V was clipped by 5 bases and J by 0 bases, with 11 bases between them.

The genes are TRBV7-2 and TRBJ2-7; TRBD2 aligns across 9 bases. Germline trimming cut 1 base from V and 7 bases from J; bases unmatched to any gene: 11. The CDR3 is made up of 16 amino acids. CDR1 is SGHTA and CDR2 is FQGNSA in the germline V gene. The CDR3 DNA reads as TGTGCCAGCAGCTTAGTCCACGCGGGAGGGGGCCTTGAGCAGTACTTC. Its protein is CASSLVHAGGGLEQYF.

The chain is built from TRBV10-3 and TRBJ2-3, with 7 bases aligning to TRBD2. Germline lookup yields CDR1 ENHRY and CDR2 SYGVKD. This CDR3 contains 16 residues. V lost 0 bases, J lost 5 bases, and 8 bases stayed unmatched. The CDR3 DNA is TGTGCCATCAGTGAGTCTGGCGGGAGCCTTGGAGATACGCAGTATTTT. Encoded protein: CAISESGGSLGDTQYF.

The chain recombines TRBV18 with TRBJ2-5; 9 nucleotides agree with TRBD1. Germline V gene lookup returns CDR1 KGHSH and CDR2 LQKENI. Trimming took 6 bases from V and 5 from J; bases not matched to a gene: 4. The length of the CDR3 is 13 residues. CDR3 in DNA: TGTGCCAGCTCTCTGGGGACAGGGGAGACCCAGTACTTC. This sequence encodes CASSLGTGETQYF.

The gene calls are TRBV4-3 and TRBJ1-1, with no clear D. Germline CDR1 LGHNA, CDR2 YSLEER. V lost 1 base and J 6 bases, leaving 24 bases between the germline ends. The CDR3 runs to 18 residues. The CDR3 loop is CASSQGAAKSTKYAEAFF. CDR3 DNA sequence: TGCGCCAGCAGCCAAGGGGCCGCTAAATCCACGAAATACGCTGAAGCTTTCTTT.

The CDR3: CATRPGVNQPQHF. In DNA, the CDR3 is TGTGCCACTCGCCCCGGGGTCAATCAGCCCCAGCATTTT. The genes are TRBV19 and TRBJ1-5; D gene unclear. The germline V gene encodes CDR1 LNHDA and CDR2 SQIVND (reference sequence). The CDR3 spans 13 residues. V shed 10 bases and J shed 3 bases, with 13 bases lying between them.

The V and J genes are TRBV7-3 and TRBJ2-5, with D maybe TRBD1 (7 bases). CDR1 is SGHTA and CDR2 is FQGTGA in the germline V gene. This CDR3 spans 13 amino acids. The V end lost 5 bases, the J end lost 5 bases, and 12 bases lay between the germline ends. The CDR3 protein is CASSRTGGETQYF. The CDR3 DNA reads TGTGCCAGCAGCCGGACAGGAGGGGAGACCCAGTACTTC.

The chain employs TRBV10-3 and TRBJ2-3; no definite D call. The CDR3 runs 15 residues. Germline CDR1 is ENHRY and CDR2 is SYGVKD. With 3 bases removed from V and 5 bases from J, the gap between germline ends came to 15 bases. This chain's CDR3 is CAISEEMMSVDTQYF. CDR3 DNA: TGTGCCATCAGTGAAGAGATGATGAGCGTAGATACGCAGTATTTT.

The chain has TRBV23-1 and TRBJ1-2; no definite D call. TRBV23-1 is assigned to the ORF class and has an uncertain function. This CDR3 contains 18 residues. The germline V and J ends were trimmed by 0 bases and 7 bases, with 24 bases remaining between them. The CDR3 DNA reads TGCGCCAGCAGTCAATCCCACACTTCGGGTCTTCCTCTGGGTGGCTACACCTTC. It encodes CASSQSHTSGLPLGGYTF.

This chain connects TRBV30 to TRBJ1-1; D perhaps matches TRBD1 (6 bases). Germline CDR1 reads GTSNPN; CDR2 reads SVGIG (reference sequence). The germline V and J ends were trimmed by 3 bases and 8 bases, with 13 bases remaining between them. This CDR3 contains 12 residues. The CDR3: CAWRGQPGEAFF. The CDR3 coding sequence is TGTGCCTGGAGGGGACAACCAGGGGAAGCTTTCTTT.

The chain recombines TRBV30 with TRBJ1-1; D is unresolved. The germline CDR1 and CDR2 sequences are GTSNPN and SVGIG (reference sequence). Trimming cost V 0 bases and J 4 bases, with 12 bases left between them. The CDR3 loop spans 14 amino acids. The CDR3 here is CAWSVVRGITEAFF. CDR3 bases: TGTGCCTGGAGTGTAGTGCGAGGGATCACTGAAGCTTTCTTT.

The V and J genes are TRBV28 and TRBJ1-5; D is undetermined. CDR3 length equals 14 residues. From germline, CDR1 is MDHEN and CDR2 SYDVKM. V lost 6 bases and J lost 2, with 11 bases in between. DNA for the CDR3: TGTGCCAGCAGCCTCATCGGGGGCAATCAGCCCCAGCATTTT. It translates to CASSLIGGNQPQHF.

Concerning this clone: The junction does not match germline at one end; this may be a read error. CDR3 region: CASSKGPKQDNEQFF. CDR3 nucleotide sequence: TGTGCTAGCAGCAAGGGCCCCAAACAAGACAATGAGCAGTTCTTC. The gene calls are TRBV7-7 and TRBJ2-1; D is undetermined. This CDR3 has 15 amino acids. Germline V lookup: CDR1 SSHAT, CDR2 FNYEAQ (reference sequence).